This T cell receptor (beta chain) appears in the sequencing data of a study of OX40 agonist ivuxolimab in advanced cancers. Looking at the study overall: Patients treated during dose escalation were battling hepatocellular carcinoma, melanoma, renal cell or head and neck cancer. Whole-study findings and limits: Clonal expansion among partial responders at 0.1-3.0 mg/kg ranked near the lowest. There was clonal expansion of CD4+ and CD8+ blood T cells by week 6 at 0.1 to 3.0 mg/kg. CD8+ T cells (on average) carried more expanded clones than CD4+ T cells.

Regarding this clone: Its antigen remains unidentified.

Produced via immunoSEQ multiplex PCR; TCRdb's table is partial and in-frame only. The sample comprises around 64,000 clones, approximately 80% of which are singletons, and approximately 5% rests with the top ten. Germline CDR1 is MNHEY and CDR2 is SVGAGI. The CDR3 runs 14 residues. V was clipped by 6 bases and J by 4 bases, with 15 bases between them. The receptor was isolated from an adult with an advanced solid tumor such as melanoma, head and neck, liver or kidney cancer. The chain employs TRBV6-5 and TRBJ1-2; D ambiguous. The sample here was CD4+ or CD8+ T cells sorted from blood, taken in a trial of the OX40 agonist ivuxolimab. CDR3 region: CASRKDGVSYGYTF. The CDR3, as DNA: TGTGCCAGCAGAAAGGACGGCGTCTCCTATGGCTACACCTTC.